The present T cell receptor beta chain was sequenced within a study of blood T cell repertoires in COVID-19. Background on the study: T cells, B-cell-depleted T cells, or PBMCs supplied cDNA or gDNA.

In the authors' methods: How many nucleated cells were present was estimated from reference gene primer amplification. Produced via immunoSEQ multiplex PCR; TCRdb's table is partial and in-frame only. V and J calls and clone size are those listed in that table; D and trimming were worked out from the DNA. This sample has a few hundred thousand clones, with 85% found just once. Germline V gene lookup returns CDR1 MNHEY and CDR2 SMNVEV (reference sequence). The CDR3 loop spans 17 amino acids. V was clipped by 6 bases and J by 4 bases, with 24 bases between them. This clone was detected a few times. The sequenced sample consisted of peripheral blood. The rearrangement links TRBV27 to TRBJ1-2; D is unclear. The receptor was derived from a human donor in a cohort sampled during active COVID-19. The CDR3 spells CASSPLGSRAFTYGYTF. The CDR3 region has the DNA TGTGCCAGCAGCCCCCTTGGTTCCAGAGCGTTTACCTATGGCTACACCTTC.